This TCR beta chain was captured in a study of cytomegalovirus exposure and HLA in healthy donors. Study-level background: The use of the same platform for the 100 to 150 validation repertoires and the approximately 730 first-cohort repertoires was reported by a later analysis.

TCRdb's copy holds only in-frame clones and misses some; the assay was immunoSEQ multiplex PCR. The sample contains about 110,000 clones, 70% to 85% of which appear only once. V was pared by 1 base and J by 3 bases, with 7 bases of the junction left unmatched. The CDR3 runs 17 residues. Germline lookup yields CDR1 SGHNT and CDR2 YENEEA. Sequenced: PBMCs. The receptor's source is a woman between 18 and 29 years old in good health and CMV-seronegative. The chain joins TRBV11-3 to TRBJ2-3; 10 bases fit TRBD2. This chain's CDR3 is CASSLGRTSGVTDTQYF. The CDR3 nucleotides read TGTGCCAGCAGCTTAGGGAGGACTAGCGGAGTTACAGATACGCAGTATTTT.